One sample yielded the 3 T cell receptor beta chains listed below, sequenced in a study of T cell responses to AZD1222 COVID-19 vaccine. TCRdb's table, derived via immunoSEQ multiplex PCR, lists solely in-frame clones and lacks some. The data contain roughly 150,000 clones, roughly 88% of them singletons. Sequenced material: peripheral blood, taken 28 days after the second AZD1222 dose. The receptors stem from an adult who received the AZD1222 COVID-19 vaccine.

The J gene is TRBJ1-5, the V gene TRBV24-1; 10 nucleotides agree with TRBD1. The V segment lost 9 bases and the J segment 9 bases; nucleotides outside the gene matches: 7. CDR1 and CDR2 from the germline V gene are KGHDR and SFDVKD. The length of the CDR3 is 13 residues. The CDR3 nucleotides are TGTGCCACCGGGACAGGGGAGAATAGGCCCCAGCATTTT. As protein: CATGTGENRPQHF.

This clone was observed a handful of times. The V and J genes are TRBV5-4 and TRBJ2-7; D is unclear. Germline CDR1 is SGHNT and CDR2 is YYREEE (reference sequence). V lost 0 bases to trimming and J lost 5 bases, with 15 bases between them. CDR3 length: 15 amino acids. CDR3 sequence (DNA): TGTGCCAGCAGCTTGGCCTTTTCTATGGAGAACGAGCAGTACTTC. Protein product: CASSLAFSMENEQYF.

This chain joins TRBV5-1 and TRBJ2-7; the D is unclear. The germline V and J ends were trimmed by 0 bases and 5 bases, with 12 bases remaining between them. CDR1 is SGHRS and CDR2 is YFSETQ in the germline V gene. The CDR3 is 14 residues long. This CDR3 is CASSLASGFDEQYF. The CDR3 nucleotides read TGCGCCAGCAGCTTGGCCTCGGGTTTCGACGAGCAGTACTTC.